The 21 T cell receptor beta chains reported below all come from one sample, sequenced in a study of control samples from healthy donors and cancer patients. Data came from immunoSEQ multiplex PCR; TCRdb stores just in-frame clones and leaves some out. The sample has roughly 69,000 clones, about 89% seen once; the top ten hold 2% to 2.5%. Material: PBMCs. The receptors originated from a woman in her fifties or sixties with head and neck cancer.

The chain employs TRBV19 and TRBJ2-1; 8 nucleotides agree with TRBD2. The CDR3 is 13 amino acids. The J segment lost 9 bases and the V segment lost 7 bases, leaving 8 bases of the junction unmatched. Germline lookup yields CDR1 LNHDA and CDR2 SQIVND (reference sequence). In DNA form, the CDR3 reads TGTGCCAGTATACCACACGCGGGGGGTGAGCAGTTCTTC. Amino acids: CASIPHAGGEQFF.

The chain joins TRBV4-1 to TRBJ2-3; tentatively, D is TRBD1 (5 bases). Germline V gene data show CDR1 as MGHRA and CDR2 as YSYEKL. The CDR3 covers 16 residues. V shed 1 base and J shed 6 bases, with 17 bases lying between them. The CDR3 protein is CASSQVDILTYDTQYF. The CDR3 DNA follows: TGCGCCAGCAGCCAAGTGGACATCCTAACGTATGATACGCAGTATTTT.

In this sample, this clone turned up once. The chain combines TRBV5-1 with TRBJ1-1; the match to TRBD1 covers 8 bases. CDR3 length: 16 amino acids. In germline, CDR1 is SGHRS, CDR2 YFSETQ. After removal of 0 bases from V and 0 bases from J, the junction contained 4 bases not matched to a gene. The CDR3 is CASSLAAGGMNTEAFF. CDR3 sequence (DNA): TGCGCCAGCAGCTTGGCCGCAGGGGGCATGAACACTGAAGCTTTCTTT.

The V call is TRBV9, the J call TRBJ2-1; D not certain. In germline, CDR1 is SGDLS, CDR2 YYNGEE. This CDR3 spans 15 amino acids. V lost 4 bases and J lost 1, with 12 bases in between. CDR3 residues: CASSSHARSYNEQFF. CDR3 nucleotides: TGTGCCAGCAGCTCCCACGCAAGGTCCTACAATGAGCAGTTCTTC.

The rearrangement joins TRBV27 to TRBJ1-2; 9 nucleotides align to TRBD1. Trimming at V came to 2 bases and at J to 5 bases, leaving 0 bases not matched to a gene. The CDR3 spans 13 residues. In germline, CDR1 is MNHEY, CDR2 SMNVEV (reference sequence). CDR3 protein: CASSLGTGYGYTF. DNA for the CDR3: TGTGCCAGCAGTTTAGGGACAGGGTATGGCTACACCTTC.

The chain carries TRBV5-1 and TRBJ2-7; the match to TRBD2 covers 8 bases. This CDR3 has 17 amino acids. Germline values: CDR1 SGHRS, CDR2 YFSETQ. With 4 bases clipped from V and 6 bases from J, the junction kept 18 bases outside the gene matches. The CDR3 loop reads CASSLLQSGGLRGEQYF. Here the CDR3 DNA reads TGCGCCAGCAGCCTCCTTCAGAGCGGGGGCCTCCGGGGCGAGCAGTACTTC.

This rearrangement joins TRBV7-9 to TRBJ2-3; D might be TRBD2 (5 bases). Germline-derived CDR1 and CDR2 are SEHNR and FQNEAQ (reference sequence). Trimming removed 3 bases from V and 2 bases from J, with 12 bases in between. CDR3 length: 15 amino acids. CDR3: CASSFRSGVTDTQYF. The CDR3 region has the DNA TGTGCCAGCAGCTTTCGGAGCGGAGTCACAGATACGCAGTATTTT.

The J gene is TRBJ1-4, the V gene TRBV9; D remains unclear. V was clipped by 1 base and J by 3 bases, with 10 bases between them. The CDR3 is 15 amino acids. Germline values: CDR1 SGDLS, CDR2 YYNGEE. CDR3 in amino acids: CASSVSGVPNEKLFF. CDR3 DNA sequence: TGTGCCAGCAGCGTATCAGGAGTTCCTAATGAAAAACTGTTTTTT.

V usage is TRBV3-1 (or the pseudogene TRBV3-2) and J usage is TRBJ1-4; weak D call: TRBD1 (6 bases). The CDR3 runs 15 residues. V was pared by 0 bases and J by 10 bases, with 15 bases between. CDR1 LGHDT and CDR2 YNNKEL come from the germline V gene (reference sequence). The CDR3 DNA sequence: TGTGCCAGCAGCCAAGAGACAGGAGTATTTGCAAAACTGTTTTTT. Protein sequence: CASSQETGVFAKLFF.

This chain links TRBV3-1 (or the pseudogene TRBV3-2) with TRBJ2-5; 8 bases are shared with TRBD2. The J segment lost 4 bases and the V segment lost 1 base, leaving 11 bases of the junction unmatched. Germline V gene lookup returns CDR1 LGHDT and CDR2 YNNKEL (reference sequence). This CDR3 is built from 17 residues. The CDR3 DNA is TGTGCCAGCAGCCAAGGCGGACTAGCCGGGGGGAGAGAGACCCAGTACTTC. It specifies CASSQGGLAGGRETQYF.

J is TRBJ1-3 and V is TRBV18; D unresolved. CDR1 and CDR2 (germline): KGHSH, LQKENI. Trimming stripped 2 bases from V and 0 bases from J, with 11 bases between. The CDR3 runs 16 residues. The CDR3 sequence is CASSPFRGGSGNTIYF. In nucleotides, the CDR3 is TGTGCCAGCTCACCATTCCGGGGAGGCTCTGGAAACACCATATATTTT.

The chain couples TRBV6-6 to TRBJ2-5; D assignment may be TRBD1 or TRBD2 (6 bases each). This CDR3 contains 16 residues. From germline, CDR1 is MNHNY and CDR2 SVGAGI (reference sequence). Trimming took off 7 bases at V and 2 bases at J, with 20 bases between the two ends. The CDR3 protein is CASKRGARGLQETQYF. The CDR3 coding sequence is TGTGCCAGCAAAAGGGGGGCCAGGGGCCTGCAAGAGACCCAGTACTTC.

V is TRBV7-2 and J is TRBJ1-6; D may be TRBD1 (5 bases). The CDR3 covers 13 residues. CDR1 and CDR2 (germline): SGHTA, FQGNSA. With 10 bases removed from V and 10 bases from J, the gap between germline ends came to 17 bases. DNA for the CDR3: TGTGCCATTACGGGGAGGGGAGAATCACCCCTCCACTTT. It translates to CAITGRGESPLHF.

The chain is built from TRBV6-1 and TRBJ2-7, with D perhaps matching TRBD1 (6 bases). Germline V gene lookup returns CDR1 MNHNS and CDR2 SASEGT. V lost 1 base and J 9 bases, leaving 13 bases between the germline ends. This CDR3 contains 13 residues. This chain's CDR3 is CASSEGRQDVQYF. For the CDR3, the DNA is TGTGCCAGCAGTGAAGGGAGACAGGATGTGCAGTACTTC.

The chain carries TRBV5-1 and TRBJ1-2, with 8 bases aligning to TRBD1. From germline, CDR1 is SGHRS and CDR2 YFSETQ. The junction had 7 bases not matched to a gene; V was cut back by 0 bases and J by 6 bases. The CDR3 totals 15 residues. This CDR3 reads CASSLAGQGGDGYTF. The CDR3 DNA reads TGCGCCAGCAGCTTGGCCGGACAGGGAGGAGATGGCTACACCTTC.

This clone has just one count. This chain connects TRBV7-9 to TRBJ2-3; 8 nucleotides agree with TRBD1. This CDR3 region has 14 residues. Germline V gene lookup returns CDR1 SEHNR and CDR2 FQNEAQ (reference sequence). V shed 4 bases and J 6 bases; nucleotides not matched to a gene: 6. DNA for the CDR3: TGTGCCAGCAGCTCGACAGGGGTAGCGGATACGCAGTATTTT. This translates into CASSSTGVADTQYF.

The chain uses TRBV7-2 and TRBJ2-1; D is possibly TRBD2 (6 bases). The CDR3 is 15 amino acids. Germline CDR1 reads SGHTA; CDR2 reads FQGNSA. The V and J ends lost 1 base and 6 bases respectively, with 13 bases between them. The CDR3 DNA is TGTGCCAGCAGCTTAGTCGGGGGATTGGTCAATGAGCAGTTCTTC. Amino acids: CASSLVGGLVNEQFF.

The V call is TRBV4-3, the J call TRBJ1-2, with 8 nucleotides matching TRBD1. This CDR3 comprises 15 residues. Germline loops: CDR1 LGHNA, CDR2 YSLEER. Losses at the gene ends were 0 bases for V and 8 bases for J; bases not matched to a gene: 8. CDR3: CASSQDYGQGIGYTF. CDR3 in DNA: TGCGCCAGCAGCCAAGATTACGGACAGGGTATCGGCTACACCTTC.

The V call is TRBV5-8, the J call TRBJ2-5, with 7 bases aligning to TRBD2. The length of the CDR3 is 15 residues. Germline V gene sequence: CDR1 SGHTS, CDR2 YDEGEE. Trimming at V came to 4 bases and at J to 5 bases, leaving 11 bases not matched to a gene. CDR3 DNA: TGTGCCAGCAGCCCCACCCGGGGACTAAAGGAGACCCAGTACTTC. Translating it yields CASSPTRGLKETQYF.

V and J are TRBV7-2 and TRBJ2-1; 9 bases agree with TRBD2. The CDR3 is 15 amino acids. The germline V gene encodes CDR1 SGHTA and CDR2 FQGNSA. Losses at the gene ends were 2 bases for V and 8 bases for J; bases not matched to a gene: 7. The CDR3 here is CASSLQRGAPHEQFF. Written as DNA, the CDR3 is TGTGCCAGCAGCTTACAGCGGGGGGCCCCCCATGAGCAGTTCTTC.

The CDR3: CASRQGIDSNQPQHF. CDR3 bases: TGTGCCAGTAGACAGGGGATCGATAGCAATCAGCCCCAGCATTTT. The V gene is TRBV6-5, the J gene TRBJ1-5; 8 bases map to TRBD1. Germline loops: CDR1 MNHEY, CDR2 SVGAGI. Unmatched junction bases numbered 7, after V lost 9 bases and J lost 0 bases. The CDR3 contains 15 residues.